These 24 T cell receptor beta chains came from one sample sequenced in a study of T cell responses to AZD1222 COVID-19 vaccine. The assay was immunoSEQ multiplex PCR, and TCRdb's table has in-frame clones only and misses some. Of 130,000 or so clones listed, under 95% were seen once; the top ten hold roughly 0.98%. This sample comprised peripheral blood, obtained 28 days after the second AZD1222 dose. All receptors derive from an adult who received the AZD1222 COVID-19 vaccine.

The gene calls are TRBV18 and TRBJ1-5; tentatively, D is TRBD1 (6 bases). Germline values: CDR1 KGHSH, CDR2 LQKENI. This CDR3 is 16 amino acids long. Trimming shortened V by 3 bases and J by 0 bases, and 12 bases separated the two germline ends. The CDR3 DNA sequence: TGTGCCAGCTCACCGACGGGACACCCTAGCAATCAGCCCCAGCATTTT. Its translation is CASSPTGHPSNQPQHF.

The gene calls are TRBV30 and TRBJ1-1; D is unclear. V gave up 4 bases and J gave up 3 bases, with 15 bases separating them. Germline CDR1 is GTSNPN and CDR2 is SVGIG (reference sequence). The CDR3 has 14 residues. The CDR3 loop is CAWNNGRWYTEAFF. DNA for the CDR3: TGTGCCTGGAATAATGGGCGATGGTACACTGAAGCTTTCTTT.

The genes are TRBV28 and TRBJ1-3; perhaps TRBD1 as D (6 bases). The V end was cut by 6 bases, the J end by 0 bases, with 18 bases between. Germline CDR1 and CDR2: MDHEN and SYDVKM. The length of the CDR3 is 17 residues. CDR3 DNA: TGTGCCAGCAGGCCAACCAGGGGCTCGAACTCTGGAAACACCATATATTTT. Amino acids: CASRPTRGSNSGNTIYF.

The gene calls are TRBV9 and TRBJ2-6; 7 bases line up with TRBD1. The CDR3 totals 19 residues. CDR1 is SGDLS and CDR2 is YYNGEE in the germline V gene. V shed 3 bases and J 0 bases; nucleotides not matched to a gene: 12. CDR3 region: CASSATPGQFTSGANVLTF. CDR3 nucleotides: TGTGCCAGCAGCGCTACACCGGGACAGTTCACCTCTGGGGCCAACGTCCTGACTTTC.

This clone was observed a single time. The V and J genes are TRBV6-6 and TRBJ2-1, with TRBD2 matching 9 bases. V gave up 5 bases and J gave up 7 bases; unmatched junction bases: 18. CDR1 is MNHNY, CDR2 SVGAGI, per germline (reference sequence). The CDR3 is made up of 18 amino acids. CDR3: CASSHTYSGREGRNEQFF. CDR3 DNA: TGTGCCAGCAGTCACACTTACAGTGGGCGGGAGGGCCGAAATGAGCAGTTCTTC.

The chain couples TRBV4-2 to TRBJ1-5; 8 bases match TRBD1. With V trimmed by 3 bases and J by 3 bases, 4 bases remained unmatched. Germline assignment: CDR1 LGHNA and CDR2 YNFKEQ. The CDR3 has 15 residues. For the CDR3, the DNA is TGTGCCAGCAGCCATACGGACAGGGACAATCAGCCCCAGCATTTT. This encodes CASSHTDRDNQPQHF.

V usage is TRBV11-2 and J usage is TRBJ2-1, with 9 bases aligning to TRBD1. Germline CDR1 SGHAT, CDR2 FQNNGV. The length of the CDR3 is 16 residues. V shed 5 bases and J 8 bases; nucleotides not matched to a gene: 13. The CDR3 nucleotides are TGTGCCAGCAGCGTTCTTGGGGGGACAGGGCTCCATGAGCAGTTCTTC. Protein: CASSVLGGTGLHEQFF.

V usage is TRBV6-1 and J usage is TRBJ2-7; D perhaps matches TRBD2 (7 bases). Trimming took off 3 bases at V and 5 bases at J, with 23 bases between the two ends. The CDR3 has 17 residues. CDR1 and CDR2 (germline): MNHNS, SASEGT. The DNA for the CDR3 is TGTGCCAGCAGTGACCCACAGGGAGGGTTAGGTCAGAACGAGCAGTACTTC. Amino acid sequence: CASSDPQGGLGQNEQYF.

V and J are TRBV9 and TRBJ2-7, with a weak D call TRBD2 (6 bases). CDR1 and CDR2 from the germline V gene are SGDLS and YYNGEE. CDR3 size: 15 residues. The V gene lost 4 bases and the J gene lost 2 bases, with 16 bases spanning the gap. The CDR3 loop is CASSLSGRNAYEQYF. The CDR3 DNA follows: TGTGCCAGCAGCCTTAGCGGACGGAACGCCTACGAGCAGTACTTC.

The CDR3 coding sequence is TGCGCCAGCAGTCCACTACCACGCTATGGCTACACCTTC. Protein: CASSPLPRYGYTF. This sequence joins TRBV23-1 and TRBJ1-2; D not certain. TRBV23-1 is filed as an ORF, its function uncertain. CDR3 length equals 13 residues. V gave up 4 bases and J gave up 4 bases, with 10 bases separating them.

The V call is TRBV5-1, the J call TRBJ2-7; 15 bases map to TRBD2. This CDR3 spans 15 amino acids. CDR1 is SGHRS, CDR2 YFSETQ, per germline. With V trimmed by 3 bases and J by 5 bases, 3 bases remained unmatched. The CDR3 spells CASSWWTSGRDEQYF. The CDR3 coding sequence is TGCGCCAGCAGCTGGTGGACTAGCGGGAGGGACGAGCAGTACTTC.

This sequence joins TRBV10-3 and TRBJ1-2, with a tentative D call TRBD1 (6 bases). The CDR3 spans 16 residues. V gave up 3 bases and J gave up 0 bases, with 14 bases separating them. Germline-derived CDR1 and CDR2 are ENHRY and SYGVKD. The CDR3 nucleotides read TGTGCCATCAGTGAACGGGGGGACACTTCTAACTATGGCTACACCTTC. It yields the protein CAISERGDTSNYGYTF.

The chain is built from TRBV21-1 and TRBJ1-1. TRBV21-1 is annotated as a pseudogene. The CDR3 totals 18 residues. The CDR3 region has the DNA TGTGCCAGCAACGTGTGGGGGGACCCCCGGTTGGAGGACACTGAAGCTTTCTTT. This translates into CASNVWGDPRLEDTEAFF.

On this clone: Other DNA variants within this sample encode the same CDR3. The genes are TRBV9 and TRBJ2-3, with 7 positions matching TRBD2. Germline V gives CDR1 SGDLS, CDR2 YYNGEE. Trimming took 0 bases from V and 3 from J; bases not matched to a gene: 1. The CDR3 is 14 amino acids. In DNA form, the CDR3 reads TGTGCCAGCAGCGTAGAGGGAGGGACAGATACGCAGTATTTT. The encoded protein is CASSVEGGTDTQYF.

The chain employs TRBV7-9 and TRBJ1-2; the D gene is possibly TRBD1 (6 bases). Trimming removed 0 bases from V and 3 bases from J, with 11 bases in between. Per the germline V gene, CDR1 is SEHNR and CDR2 is FQNEAQ (reference sequence). CDR3 length: 15 residues. The CDR3 sequence: CASSLAGARDYGYTF. The CDR3 DNA reads TGTGCCAGCAGCTTAGCGGGGGCCAGGGACTATGGCTACACCTTC.

J is TRBJ1-3 and V is TRBV28, with D unclear. The CDR3 has 13 amino acids. Germline CDR1 MDHEN, CDR2 SYDVKM. Trimming removed 5 bases from V and 0 bases from J, with 5 bases in between. As DNA, the CDR3 is TGTGCCAGCAGTCAATACTCTGGAAACACCATATATTTT. Residues: CASSQYSGNTIYF.

The V call is TRBV5-1, the J call TRBJ1-2, with D possibly being TRBD1 (6 bases). Germline-derived CDR1 and CDR2 are SGHRS and YFSETQ. The V end was cut by 3 bases, the J end by 8 bases, with 14 bases between. The CDR3 is made up of 13 amino acids. The CDR3 sequence: CASSSEQGRGYTF. The DNA for the CDR3 is TGCGCCAGCAGCTCCGAGCAGGGGAGGGGCTACACCTTC.

This clone was seen a single time. The CDR3, as DNA: TGTGCCAGCTCACCAGAACCAGGGTACACCGGGGAGCTGTTTTTT. It codes for CASSPEPGYTGELFF. This chain uses TRBV18 with TRBJ2-2; D perhaps matches TRBD1 (5 bases). V shed 2 bases and J shed 3 bases, with 10 bases lying between them. This CDR3 comprises 15 residues. Per germline, CDR1 KGHSH and CDR2 LQKENI.

The J gene is TRBJ1-1, the V gene TRBV28, with D uncertain. Germline V gene lookup returns CDR1 MDHEN and CDR2 SYDVKM. CDR3 length: 16 amino acids. Trimming pared 4 bases from V and 5 bases from J, leaving 20 bases between. In DNA form, the CDR3 reads TGTGCCAGCAGTTCTAGCTTGTTGCGGGCTCAAACTGAAGCTTTCTTT. Its protein is CASSSSLLRAQTEAFF.

The J gene is TRBJ2-5, the V gene TRBV9; TRBD2 agrees at 14 bases. CDR1 and CDR2 (germline): SGDLS, YYNGEE. CDR3 size: 18 residues. The trim removed 4 bases at V and 4 bases at J, leaving 12 bases unmatched. CDR3 loop: CASSPQTSGRARIETQYF. For the CDR3, the DNA is TGTGCCAGCAGCCCACAGACTAGCGGGAGGGCCCGGATAGAGACCCAGTACTTC.

This clone was seen repeatedly, ten times or more. The CDR3 sequence: CASSPFKPRTLRAGIQEAGELFF. The CDR3 DNA reads as TGTGCCAGCAGCCCATTTAAACCCCGGACCCTACGGGCTGGGATCCAGGAGGCCGGGGAGCTGTTTTTT. The chain links TRBV7-8 to TRBJ2-2, with a tentative D call TRBD2 (5 bases). Trimming took 5 bases from V and 6 from J, leaving 40 bases between them. The CDR3 spans 23 residues. Germline V gives CDR1 SGHVS, CDR2 FQNEAQ.

The V and J genes are TRBV4-1 and TRBJ2-3; 10 positions match TRBD2. The V segment lost 0 bases and the J segment 5 bases; nucleotides outside the gene matches: 8. Germline CDR1 MGHRA, CDR2 YSYEKL. This CDR3 has 17 residues. As DNA, the CDR3 is TGCGCCAGCAGCCAAGATAGGAGCGGGAGGGCTGGAGATACGCAGTATTTT. Translation: CASSQDRSGRAGDTQYF.

The rearrangement joins TRBV5-1 to TRBJ1-6; D remains unclear. The CDR3 has 15 residues. CDR1 and CDR2 (germline): SGHRS, YFSETQ. The germline V and J ends were trimmed by 0 bases and 8 bases, with 12 bases remaining between them. The CDR3 here is CASSLAFQVDSPLHF. In DNA, the CDR3 is TGCGCCAGCAGCTTGGCGTTTCAGGTGGATTCACCCCTCCACTTT.

The chain uses TRBV10-3 and TRBJ2-1; D unresolved. V was shortened by 2 bases and J by 6 bases, with 11 bases between the two germline ends. CDR3 length equals 14 residues. Germline V gene data show CDR1 as ENHRY and CDR2 as SYGVKD. The CDR3 coding sequence is TGTGCCATCAGTGAGGCGCTTTGGACCAATGAGCAGTTCTTC. Translating it yields CAISEALWTNEQFF.